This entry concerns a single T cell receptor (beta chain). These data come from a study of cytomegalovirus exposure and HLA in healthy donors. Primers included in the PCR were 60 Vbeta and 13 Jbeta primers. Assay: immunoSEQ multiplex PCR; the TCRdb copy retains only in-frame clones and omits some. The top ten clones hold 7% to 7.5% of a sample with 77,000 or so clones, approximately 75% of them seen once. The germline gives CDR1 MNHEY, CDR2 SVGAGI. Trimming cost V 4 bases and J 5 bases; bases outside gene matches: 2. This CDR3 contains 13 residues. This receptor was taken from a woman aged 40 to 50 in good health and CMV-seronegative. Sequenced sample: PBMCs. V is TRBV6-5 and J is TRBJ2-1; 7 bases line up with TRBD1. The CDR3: CASSSTGDNEQFF. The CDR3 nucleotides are TGTGCCAGCAGTTCTACAGGGGACAATGAGCAGTTCTTC.